This record looks at one TCR beta chain sequence and its context. The source of the sample is a study of CD8+ T cells in alopecia areata. Per the germline V gene, CDR1 is SEHNR and CDR2 is FQNEAQ (reference sequence). The CDR3 length is 12 residues. V was trimmed by 1 base and J by 4 bases, leaving 5 bases between them. TCR sequencing used cDNA made by reverse transcription of extracted RNA. The method was immunoSEQ multiplex PCR; TCRdb's version includes in-frame clones alone and lacks a portion of them. Among about 30,000 clones, roughly 60% were seen once, and the ten largest hold roughly 18%. The chain recombines TRBV7-9 with TRBJ2-7; D call uncertain. Sample: NKG2D-high CD8+ T cells sorted from blood. The sequence came from a human donor with alopecia areata. In nucleotides, the CDR3 is TGTGCCAGCAGCTTAGGAGATTACGAGCAGTACTTC. Translated, it gives CASSLGDYEQYF.